Presented here are 8 T cell receptor beta chains from one specimen sequenced in a study of cytomegalovirus exposure and HLA in healthy donors. Primers included in the PCR were 60 Vbeta and 13 Jbeta primers. Data came from immunoSEQ multiplex PCR; TCRdb stores just in-frame clones and leaves some out. Recorded for this sample: about 88,000 clones. The sample comprised PBMCs. Every receptor here comes from a girl aged 10-17 years in good health and CMV-seropositive.

Turning to this clone: The junction shows a germline mismatch at one end, possibly a read error. In the same sample, other DNA sequences code for this CDR3. J is TRBJ1-6 and V is TRBV6-6; D remains ambiguous. The CDR3 runs to 11 residues. Germline-derived CDR1 and CDR2 are MNHNY and SVGAGI (reference sequence). The CDR3 sequence is CASSTDSPLHF. CDR3 nucleotides: TGTGCCAGCAGTACAGATTCACCCCTACACTTT.

V is TRBV6-4 and J is TRBJ2-3, with D perhaps TRBD2 (5 bases). V was shortened by 6 bases and J by 4 bases, with 8 bases between the two germline ends. The CDR3 is made up of 12 amino acids. CDR1 is MRHNA, CDR2 SNTAGT, per germline. CDR3 sequence: CASSNGADTQYF. CDR3 DNA sequence: TGTGCCAGCAGCAACGGGGCAGATACGCAGTATTTT.

The genes are TRBV6-4 and TRBJ2-3, with 8 bases lining up with TRBD1. V shed 4 bases, J shed 1 base, and the junction held 16 bases outside the gene matches. The CDR3 covers 19 residues. Germline CDR1 reads MRHNA; CDR2 reads SNTAGT. The CDR3 region is CASSVPRDRSIPRTDTQYF. The CDR3 DNA reads as TGTGCCAGCAGTGTGCCCAGGGACAGGTCAATCCCTCGCACAGATACGCAGTATTTT.

The chain links TRBV5-1 to TRBJ2-7; 7 bases match TRBD1. Per germline, CDR1 SGHRS and CDR2 YFSETQ. The CDR3 spans 15 residues. V lost 0 bases to trimming and J lost 5 bases; unmatched junction nucleotides: 8. DNA of the CDR3: TGCGCCAGCAGCTTGGAGGGACAGAAACTCAACGAGCAGTACTTC. This sequence encodes CASSLEGQKLNEQYF.

The CDR3 DNA reads TGTGCCAGCTCACCATACCTCGGGGGACCTAAGGGTGAGCAGTTCTTC. Amino acids: CASSPYLGGPKGEQFF. The rearrangement joins TRBV18 to TRBJ2-1; D may be TRBD2 (6 bases). The CDR3 length is 16 residues. Trimming removed 2 bases at V and 9 bases at J, with 20 bases between. Germline loops: CDR1 KGHSH, CDR2 LQKENI.

For this clone: The junction departs from germline at one end; a sequencing error may be responsible. The chain is built from TRBV30 and TRBJ2-5; TRBD1 is a possible D gene (5 bases). This CDR3 has 13 amino acids. CDR1 is GTSNPN and CDR2 is SVGIG in the germline V gene (reference sequence). In DNA, the CDR3 is TGTGCCTGGAAGGGGTCTAGTCCGGAGAACCAGTACTTC. Amino acid sequence: CAWKGSSPENQYF.

J is TRBJ1-6 and V is TRBV7-9; no definite D call. CDR1 and CDR2 (germline): SEHNR, FQNEAQ (reference sequence). This CDR3 region has 16 residues. V dropped 5 bases and J dropped 8 bases, with 19 bases sitting between them. The CDR3: CASSPLAGQAHSPLHF. Written as DNA, the CDR3 is TGTGCCAGCAGCCCCCTCGCTGGGCAGGCCCATTCACCCCTCCACTTT.

Of note for this clone: Other nucleotide sequences in the sample specify the same CDR3. The chain recombines TRBV7-2 with TRBJ1-6, with 7 bases aligning to TRBD1. Per the germline V gene, CDR1 is SGHTA and CDR2 is FQGNSA. J was trimmed by 13 bases and V by 5 bases; bases with no gene match: 11. There are 14 residues in the CDR3. This CDR3 reads CASSPDREFKPLHF. The CDR3 DNA sequence: TGTGCCAGCAGCCCTGACAGGGAATTCAAGCCCCTCCACTTT.